This T cell receptor (beta chain) was observed in a study of T cells in Graves' hyperthyroidism and ophthalmopathy. The CDR3 regions of TCR beta were amplified from RNA transcripts. The TCR CDR3 was amplified in a first-round RT-PCR using the HTBI primer set. TCRdb ran MiXCR on the multiplex PCR reads and lists one entry per CDR3 protein. The sample includes roughly 500,000 distinct CDR3 sequences, around 45% seen only once; the top ten take 19%. CDR3 length equals 13 residues. Germline V gene lookup returns CDR1 DFQATT and CDR2 SNEGSKA (reference sequence). V shed 7 bases, J shed 2 bases, and the junction held 6 bases outside the gene matches. Study-wide points: Appearing also in blood were most of the thyroid clonotypes expanded above 0.001.

In regard to this clonotype: Its specificity is unknown.

This rearrangement joins TRBV20-1 to TRBJ2-7; 9 nucleotides align to TRBD2. The sample consisted of peripheral blood or thyroid tissue (not recorded which). This clonotype was sampled from an adult woman with Graves' disease, either hyperthyroidism or ophthalmopathy (not recorded which). Here the CDR3 reads CSVRLAGTYEQYF. In nucleotides, the CDR3 is TGCAGTGTGCGGCTAGCGGGAACCTACGAGCAGTACTTC.